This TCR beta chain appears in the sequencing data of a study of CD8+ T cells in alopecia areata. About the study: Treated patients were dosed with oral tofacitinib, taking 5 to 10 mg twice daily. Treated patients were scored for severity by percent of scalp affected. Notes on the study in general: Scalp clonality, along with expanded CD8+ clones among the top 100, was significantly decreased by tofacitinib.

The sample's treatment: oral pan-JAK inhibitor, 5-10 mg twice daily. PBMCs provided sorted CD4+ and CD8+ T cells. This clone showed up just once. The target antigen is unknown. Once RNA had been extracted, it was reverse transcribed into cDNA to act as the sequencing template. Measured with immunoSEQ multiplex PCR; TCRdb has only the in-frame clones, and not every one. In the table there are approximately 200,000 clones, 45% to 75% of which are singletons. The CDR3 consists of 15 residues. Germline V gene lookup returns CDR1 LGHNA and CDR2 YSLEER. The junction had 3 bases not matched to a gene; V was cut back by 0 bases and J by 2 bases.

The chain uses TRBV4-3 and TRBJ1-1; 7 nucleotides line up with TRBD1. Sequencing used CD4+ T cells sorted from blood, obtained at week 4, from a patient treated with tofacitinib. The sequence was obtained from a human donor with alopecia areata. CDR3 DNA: TGCGCCAGCAGCCAAGATTACAGGGGAAACACTGAAGCTTTCTTT. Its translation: CASSQDYRGNTEAFF.